The 18 T cell receptor beta chains below all came from one sample that was sequenced in a study of blood T cell repertoires in COVID-19. Some clones are missing from TCRdb's copy, which holds only in-frame ones; the method was immunoSEQ multiplex PCR. Among approximately 90,000 clones listed, 86% were seen once. The sample consisted of peripheral blood. These receptors originate from a man aged 60 to 69 with acute or convalescent COVID-19.

The chain employs TRBV3-1 (or the pseudogene TRBV3-2) and TRBJ2-1; D may be TRBD2 (6 bases). V gave up 0 bases and J gave up 1 base, with 13 bases separating them. CDR1 and CDR2 (germline): LGHDT, YNNKEL (reference sequence). The CDR3 spans 17 residues. CDR3 loop: CASSQDLAGGSYNEQFF. The CDR3 DNA follows: TGTGCCAGCAGCCAAGATCTTGCCGGGGGTTCCTACAATGAGCAGTTCTTC.

This clone was seen a single time. The gene calls are TRBV28 and TRBJ2-1; 13 positions agree with TRBD2. J gave up 3 bases and V 5 bases, and 7 bases lay outside the gene matches. The germline V gene encodes CDR1 MDHEN and CDR2 SYDVKM. This CDR3 has 17 residues. The CDR3 nucleotides are TGTGCCAGCAGTACTAGCGGGGGGGCTGTGGACTACAATGAGCAGTTCTTC. This gives the protein CASSTSGGAVDYNEQFF. The full variable domain, in which reference TRBV28 and TRBJ2-1 provide the parts outside the CDR3, is DVKVTQSSRYLVKRTGEKVFLECVQDMDHENMFWYRQDPGLGLRLIYFSYDVKMKEKGDIPEGYSVSREKKERFSLILESASTNQTSMYLCASSTSGGAVDYNEQFFGPGTRLTVL.

The chain is built from TRBV25-1 and TRBJ2-2; 7 bases align to TRBD1. The germline CDR1 and CDR2 sequences are MGHDK and SYGVNS. The V gene end was trimmed by 1 base and the J gene end by 5 bases; junction bases not matched to a gene: 4. The CDR3 runs to 15 residues. CDR3 nucleotides: TGTGCCAGCAGTGAATGGGGACAGATGACCGGGGAGCTGTTTTTT. This sequence encodes CASSEWGQMTGELFF.

This chain connects TRBV9 to TRBJ2-1, with 9 bases lining up with TRBD1. This CDR3 has 16 residues. From germline, CDR1 is SGDLS and CDR2 YYNGEE. After removal of 3 bases from V and 5 bases from J, the junction contained 9 bases not matched to a gene. CDR3 loop: CASSANAGTGNNEQFF. The CDR3 DNA is TGTGCCAGCAGCGCAAATGCCGGGACAGGGAACAATGAGCAGTTCTTC.

The J gene is TRBJ1-5, the V gene TRBV4-1; D is unresolved. V lost 3 bases to trimming and J lost 4 bases, with 7 bases between them. This CDR3 comprises 13 residues. Looked up from germline, CDR1 is MGHRA and CDR2 is YSYEKL. CDR3 in DNA: TGCGCCAGCAGCCAGTTAATGAATCAGCCCCAGCATTTT. Protein product: CASSQLMNQPQHF.

This clone was recorded a few times. This chain connects TRBV3-1 (or the pseudogene TRBV3-2) to TRBJ1-2; tentatively, D is TRBD1 (5 bases). Trimming pared 5 bases from V and 4 bases from J, leaving 20 bases between. The CDR3 is 16 residues long. CDR1 LGHDT and CDR2 YNNKEL come from the germline V gene (reference sequence). The CDR3, as DNA: TGTGCCAGCAGCAAAGCCTTGGGGCAGGGAAGCTATGGCTACACCTTC. This encodes CASSKALGQGSYGYTF.

This chain uses TRBV19 with TRBJ2-1; weak D call: TRBD1 (6 bases). This CDR3 is built from 15 residues. The V gene's germline CDR1 is LNHDA and CDR2 SQIVND (reference sequence). Trimming shortened V by 0 bases and J by 4 bases, and 10 bases separated the two germline ends. The CDR3 region is CASSIEDRPYNEQFF. As DNA, the CDR3 is TGTGCCAGTAGTATAGAGGACAGACCTTACAATGAGCAGTTCTTC.

The V and J genes are TRBV30 and TRBJ1-1; D is unclear. From germline, CDR1 is GTSNPN and CDR2 SVGIG (reference sequence). The CDR3 is 12 amino acids. Between the trimmed V and J ends, which lost 3 bases and 6 bases, there was a span of 11 bases. CDR3 coding DNA: TGTGCCTGGAGCCTCGGGGTTTCTGAAGCTTTCTTT. This sequence encodes CAWSLGVSEAFF.

This chain uses TRBV3-1 (or the pseudogene TRBV3-2) with TRBJ1-5; D remains unclear. CDR1 is LGHDT, CDR2 YNNKEL, per germline (reference sequence). The CDR3 totals 12 residues. V gave up 5 bases and J gave up 7 bases, with 9 bases separating them. In DNA form, the CDR3 reads TGTGCCAGCAGCAGCAGCGGACAGCCCCAGCATTTT. Its translation is CASSSSGQPQHF.

As to this clone: A read error may account for a junction end that differs from germline. The J gene is TRBJ1-2, the V gene TRBV5-1; 7 bases are shared with TRBD1. This CDR3 contains 14 residues. The germline V gene has CDR1 SGHRS and CDR2 YFSETQ. This CDR3 reads CASSLEVGTAVLHF. In nucleotides, the CDR3 is TGCGCCAGCAGCTTGGAGGTCGGGACAGCTGTCCTGCACTTC.

The chain joins TRBV3-1 (or the pseudogene TRBV3-2) to TRBJ2-3, with a possible D match to TRBD1 (5 bases). Germline loops: CDR1 LGHDT, CDR2 YNNKEL (reference sequence). V lost 1 base to trimming and J lost 4 bases, with 12 bases between them. The CDR3 extends over 15 amino acids. The CDR3 DNA reads as TGTGCCAGCAGCCAAGGGGGCCACCGGGCAGATACGCAGTATTTT. This gives the protein CASSQGGHRADTQYF.

The table lists this clone with a few counts. The chain combines TRBV30 with TRBJ2-3; 8 positions agree with TRBD2. The length of the CDR3 is 16 residues. V was clipped by 2 bases and J by 10 bases; unmatched bases: 17. The germline V gene encodes CDR1 GTSNPN and CDR2 SVGIG (reference sequence). The CDR3 nucleotides are TGTGCCTGGAGTCCTTTGGGGGGAAGCGGGGGAGGTCCGCAGTATTTT. Protein: CAWSPLGGSGGGPQYF.

J is TRBJ2-2 and V is TRBV7-2; no clear D gene. The V gene's germline CDR1 is SGHTA and CDR2 FQGNSA. This CDR3 has 15 residues. Trimming pared 3 bases from V and 1 base from J, leaving 9 bases between. The CDR3: CASSFVVRNTGELFF. In DNA, the CDR3 is TGTGCCAGCAGCTTCGTGGTGCGGAACACCGGGGAGCTGTTTTTT. Looking up the rest from reference TRBV7-2 and TRBJ2-2 gives the full variable domain: GAGVSQSPSNKVTEKGKDVELRCDPISGHTALYWYRQSLGQGLEFLIYFQGNSAPDKSGLPSDRFSAERTGGSVSTLTIQRTQQEDSAVYLCASSFVVRNTGELFFGEGSRLTVL.

This rearrangement joins TRBV10-1 to TRBJ2-3, with 10 bases identical to TRBD2. The CDR3 has 16 residues. Germline CDR1 and CDR2: WNHNN and SYGVQD (reference sequence). V shed 3 bases, J shed 1 base, and the junction held 4 bases outside the gene matches. The CDR3 sequence is CASSDPGTSGTDTQYF. The CDR3 DNA sequence: TGCGCCAGCAGTGACCCCGGGACTAGCGGCACAGATACGCAGTATTTT.

The chain links TRBV24-1 to TRBJ1-6; no definite D call. The CDR3 length is 19 residues. CDR1 KGHDR and CDR2 SFDVKD come from the germline V gene. The germline V and J ends were trimmed by 0 bases and 6 bases, with 20 bases remaining between them. CDR3 in amino acids: CATSDLWTPDPPFNSPLHF. The CDR3 nucleotides are TGTGCCACCAGTGATTTGTGGACTCCCGACCCCCCCTTTAATTCACCCCTCCACTTT.

This sequence joins TRBV19 and TRBJ1-2; 7 nucleotides line up with TRBD1. In germline, CDR1 is LNHDA, CDR2 SQIVND (reference sequence). V trimming: 4 bases; J trimming: 8 bases; junction bases outside the gene matches: 13. The CDR3 runs to 15 residues. As DNA, the CDR3 is TGTGCCAGTAGTACCCAACGACAGGGTAGGGGCGGCTACACCTTC. Translated, it gives CASSTQRQGRGGYTF.

The chain couples TRBV27 to TRBJ2-5; D uncertain. CDR3 length: 14 residues. V was trimmed by 5 bases and J by 5 bases, leaving 15 bases between them. Germline CDR1 MNHEY, CDR2 SMNVEV (reference sequence). CDR3 sequence: CASSPQSSGETQYF. The DNA for the CDR3 is TGTGCCAGCAGTCCTCAGAGTTCCGGGGAGACCCAGTACTTC.

The chain links TRBV6-2 or TRBV6-3 to TRBJ1-2, with D possibly matching TRBD1 (6 bases). This CDR3 spans 14 amino acids. Trimming stripped 6 bases from V and 6 bases from J, with 17 bases between. CDR1 is MNHEY and CDR2 is SVGEGT in the germline V gene. In DNA, the CDR3 is TGTGCCAGCAGCGGCACCGGGACAAACGATGGCTACACCTTC. This codes for CASSGTGTNDGYTF.